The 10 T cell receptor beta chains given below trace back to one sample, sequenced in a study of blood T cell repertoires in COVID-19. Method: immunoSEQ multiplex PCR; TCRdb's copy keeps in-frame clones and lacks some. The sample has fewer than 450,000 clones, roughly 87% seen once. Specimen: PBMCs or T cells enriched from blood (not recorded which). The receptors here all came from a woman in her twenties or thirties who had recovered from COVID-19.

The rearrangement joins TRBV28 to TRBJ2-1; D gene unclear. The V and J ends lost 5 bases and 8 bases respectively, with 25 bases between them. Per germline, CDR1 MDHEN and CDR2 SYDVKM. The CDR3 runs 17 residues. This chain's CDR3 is CASSPLPRTVSWYEQFF. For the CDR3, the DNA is TGTGCCAGCAGTCCCCTCCCCCGCACGGTCTCTTGGTATGAGCAGTTCTTC.

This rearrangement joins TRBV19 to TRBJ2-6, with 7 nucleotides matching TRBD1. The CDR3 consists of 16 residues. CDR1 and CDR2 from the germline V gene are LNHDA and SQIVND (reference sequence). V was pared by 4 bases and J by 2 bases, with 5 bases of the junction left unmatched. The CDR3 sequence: CASSTPRGTGANVLTF. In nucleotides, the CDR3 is TGTGCCAGTAGTACCCCCAGGGGGACTGGGGCCAACGTCCTGACTTTC.

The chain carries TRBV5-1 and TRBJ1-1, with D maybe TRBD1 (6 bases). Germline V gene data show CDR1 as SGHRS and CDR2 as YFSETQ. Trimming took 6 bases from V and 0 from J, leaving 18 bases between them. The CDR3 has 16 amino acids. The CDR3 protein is CASTRGTGTLNTEAFF. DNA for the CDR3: TGCGCCAGCACCCGTGGTACAGGGACCTTGAACACTGAAGCTTTCTTT.

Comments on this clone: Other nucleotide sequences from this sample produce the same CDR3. The CDR3 DNA reads TGTGCCAGCAGCTTAGGGGACAGGGCCTATGGCTACACCTTC. Residues: CASSLGDRAYGYTF. This chain connects TRBV7-9 to TRBJ1-2; TRBD1 aligns across 9 bases. Germline V gene sequence: CDR1 SEHNR, CDR2 FQNEAQ (reference sequence). This CDR3 is built from 14 residues. The ends lost 1 base at V and 4 bases at J; junction bases unmatched: 1.

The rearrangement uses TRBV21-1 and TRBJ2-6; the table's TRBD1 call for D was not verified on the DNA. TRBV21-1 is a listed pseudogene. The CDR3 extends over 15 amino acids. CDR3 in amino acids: CASTGISSGANVLTF. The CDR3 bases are TGTGCCAGCACAGGGATTAGCTCTGGGGCCAACGTCCTGACTTTC.

The CDR3 sequence: CASSLGGTMNSNQPQHF. The CDR3 DNA follows: TGTGCCAGCAGCTTAGGGGGGACAATGAATAGCAATCAGCCCCAGCATTTT. The chain links TRBV7-6 to TRBJ1-5; D might be TRBD1 (6 bases). Germline CDR1 reads SGHVS; CDR2 reads FNYEAQ. Trimming took 1 base from V and 0 from J, leaving 13 bases between them. The CDR3 has 17 amino acids.

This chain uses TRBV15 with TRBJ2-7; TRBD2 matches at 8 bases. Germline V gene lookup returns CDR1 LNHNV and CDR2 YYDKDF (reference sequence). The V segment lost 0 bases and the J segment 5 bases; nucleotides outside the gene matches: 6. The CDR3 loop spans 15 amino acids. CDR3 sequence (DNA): TGTGCCACCAGCAGAGATGTTCGAGCGGGGGACGAGCAGTACTTC. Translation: CATSRDVRAGDEQYF.

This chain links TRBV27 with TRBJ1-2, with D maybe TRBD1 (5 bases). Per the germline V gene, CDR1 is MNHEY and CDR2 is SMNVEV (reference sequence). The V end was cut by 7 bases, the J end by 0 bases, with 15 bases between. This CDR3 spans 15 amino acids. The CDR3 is CASTFQGGANYGYTF. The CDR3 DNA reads TGTGCCAGCACTTTCCAGGGAGGGGCTAACTATGGCTACACCTTC.

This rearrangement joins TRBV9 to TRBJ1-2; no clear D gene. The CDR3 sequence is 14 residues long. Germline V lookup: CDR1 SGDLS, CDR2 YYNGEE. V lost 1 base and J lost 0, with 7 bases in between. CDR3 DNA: TGTGCCAGCAGCGTAATGTCTTCTAACTATGGCTACACCTTC. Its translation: CASSVMSSNYGYTF.

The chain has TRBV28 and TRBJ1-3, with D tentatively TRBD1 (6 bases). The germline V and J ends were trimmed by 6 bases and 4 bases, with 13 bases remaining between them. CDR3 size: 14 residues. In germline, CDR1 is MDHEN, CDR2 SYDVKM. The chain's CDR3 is CASSTPGHGNTIYF. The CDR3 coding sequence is TGTGCCAGCAGCACTCCGGGACACGGAAACACCATATATTTT.